This T cell receptor (beta chain) was identified in a study of T cells in Graves' hyperthyroidism and ophthalmopathy. Study-wide background: Specimen type is peripheral blood, collected at initial diagnosis prior to any treatment.

Trimming removed 0 bases at V and 3 bases at J, with 7 bases between. The CDR3 extends over 14 amino acids. The germline CDR1 and CDR2 sequences are KGHDR and SFDVKD. Study-wide findings and caveats: Among clonotypes expanded in thyroid above 0.001, most were also found in blood.

RNA transcripts gave rise to amplified TCR beta CDR3 regions. First-round RT-PCR with HTBI primers amplified the TCR CDR3 region. TCRdb re-called the multiplex PCR reads through MiXCR, storing one row per CDR3 protein. Here the sample spans approximately 360,000 distinct CDR3 sequences, roughly 25% being singletons. This clonotype was picked up a small number of times. Its antigen remains unknown. Source material for PBMCs was 10 ml fresh peripheral blood. This TCR was sampled from a man in his fifties with Graves' hyperthyroidism. The chain couples TRBV24-1 to TRBJ2-5, with D unclear. The sequenced sample consisted of blood. CDR3 sequence (DNA): TGTGCCACCAGTGATTTGGGATTGAAAGAGACCCAGTACTTC. Protein product: CATSDLGLKETQYF.